The 21 T cell receptor beta chains in this list originate from one sample, sequenced in a study of identical twins. From the 5' RACE reads, TCRdb called clonotypes with MiXCR, one entry per CDR3 protein. The sample carries fewer than 350,000 distinct CDR3 sequences, about 8.1% recorded once. These records were also assigned to another study, of yellow fever vaccine responses in identical twins.

The source material was memory (CD45RO+) T cells sorted from blood. These receptors were taken from a woman aged 18-29 years in good health.

This clonotype was found many times. This sequence joins TRBV12-3 or TRBV12-4 and TRBJ2-7; 7 nucleotides line up with TRBD1. The CDR3 consists of 14 residues. The V segment lost 5 bases and the J segment 3 bases; nucleotides outside the gene matches: 7. This CDR3 reads CASSRQGFYYEQYF. The CDR3 DNA sequence: TGTGCCAGCAGTCGACAGGGATTCTACTACGAGCAGTACTTC.

The genes are TRBV13 and TRBJ1-4; 9 nucleotides agree with TRBD1. In germline, CDR1 is PRHDT, CDR2 FYEKMQ (reference sequence). J lost 5 bases, V lost 4 bases, and 2 bases had no gene match. The CDR3 contains 14 residues. The CDR3 DNA follows: TGTGCCAGCAGCTGGGACAGGGAGAATGAAAAACTGTTTTTT. Its translation: CASSWDRENEKLFF.

This clonotype was picked up a small number of times. The chain recombines TRBV14 with TRBJ1-2; no clear D. From germline, CDR1 is SGHDN and CDR2 FVKESK. The CDR3 covers 14 residues. V was pared by 4 bases and J by 1 base, with 10 bases between. This CDR3 is CASSPDRSNYGYTF. The CDR3 DNA sequence: TGTGCCAGCAGCCCCGACCGAAGTAACTATGGCTACACCTTC.

A few counts support this clonotype. The genes are TRBV6-1 and TRBJ2-4; unclear D gene. The CDR3 spans 14 residues. Trimming stripped 7 bases from V and 2 bases from J, with 12 bases between. Germline assignment: CDR1 MNHNS and CDR2 SASEGT. The CDR3 spells CASKPPGSKNIQYF. DNA for the CDR3: TGTGCCAGCAAGCCGCCGGGCTCCAAAAACATTCAGTACTTC.

The chain uses TRBV12-3 or TRBV12-4 and TRBJ1-1; D gene uncertain. This CDR3 region has 13 residues. With 5 bases removed from V and 3 bases from J, the gap between germline ends came to 10 bases. This CDR3 reads CASSVTWDTEAFF. CDR3 sequence (DNA): TGTGCCAGCAGTGTAACTTGGGACACTGAAGCTTTCTTT.

This clonotype has a count of ten or more. This chain joins TRBV15 and TRBJ2-7, with 7 bases that match TRBD2. V trimming: 0 bases; J trimming: 0 bases; junction bases outside the gene matches: 2. Per germline, CDR1 LNHNV and CDR2 YYDKDF (reference sequence). The length of the CDR3 is 15 residues. The CDR3 region has the DNA TGTGCCACCAGCAGAGATCCGGGGGGCTCCTACGAGCAGTACTTC. Residues: CATSRDPGGSYEQYF.

The sample holds many counts of this clonotype. The chain links TRBV27 to TRBJ2-1, with 16 positions matching TRBD2. CDR1 MNHEY and CDR2 SMNVEV come from the germline V gene (reference sequence). V lost 2 bases and J lost 8; bases outside the gene matches: 0. The CDR3 is 15 amino acids. DNA of the CDR3: TGTGCCAGCAGTTTAGGGACTAGCGGGAGGGATGAGCAGTTCTTC. Its protein product is CASSLGTSGRDEQFF.

There are many counts of this clonotype. At one of its ends the junction is not consistent with the germline gene, which may arise from a read error. The chain recombines TRBV7-9 with TRBJ1-1; 7 bases map to TRBD1. From germline, CDR1 is SEHNR and CDR2 FQNEAQ (reference sequence). The CDR3 totals 14 residues. CDR3 DNA: TGCGCCAGCAGCTTGGGGACAGCGAACACTGAAGCTTTCTTT. It codes for CASSLGTANTEAFF.

This clonotype came up many times. The gene calls are TRBV12-3 or TRBV12-4 and TRBJ2-1; no clear D. The CDR3 consists of 13 residues. V lost 3 bases to trimming and J lost 5 bases, with 8 bases between them. The CDR3 here is CASSFWVNNEQFF. The CDR3, as DNA: TGTGCCAGCAGTTTTTGGGTTAACAATGAGCAGTTCTTC.

The chain recombines TRBV5-1 with TRBJ2-6, with D perhaps matching TRBD2 (5 bases). CDR3 length equals 14 residues. V was shortened by 6 bases and J by 2 bases, with 9 bases between the two germline ends. CDR1 and CDR2 (germline): SGHRS, YFSETQ. In DNA form, the CDR3 reads TGCGCCAGCATGCGAGGGACTGGGGCCAACGTCCTGACTTTC. Amino acid sequence: CASMRGTGANVLTF.

This clonotype was found many times. The chain combines TRBV28 with TRBJ2-3, with D perhaps matching TRBD1 or TRBD2 (5 bases each). Germline V gives CDR1 MDHEN, CDR2 SYDVKM. V was trimmed by 4 bases and J by 4 bases, leaving 27 bases between them. CDR3 length equals 19 residues. The CDR3 region has the DNA TGTGCCAGCAGTTCACAACGTCCCGCCGGGACCTCACTGCCAGATACGCAGTATTTT. It yields the protein CASSSQRPAGTSLPDTQYF.

The gene calls are TRBV20-1 and TRBJ2-3; 9 nucleotides match TRBD2. The germline gives CDR1 DFQATT, CDR2 SNEGSKA (reference sequence). J was trimmed by 3 bases and V by 0 bases; bases with no gene match: 7. This CDR3 is 16 amino acids long. CDR3 nucleotide sequence: TGCAGTGCTAGAGAGGTTAGCGGGAGCTGGACAGATACGCAGTATTTT. Residues: CSAREVSGSWTDTQYF.

CDR3: CASSRGPSGSSDTQYF. Written as DNA, the CDR3 is TGTGCCAGCAGCAGGGGGCCTAGCGGGAGTTCCGATACGCAGTATTTT. This chain joins TRBV5-6 and TRBJ2-3; 10 bases line up with TRBD2. The CDR3 totals 16 residues. After removal of 4 bases from V and 6 bases from J, the junction contained 11 bases not matched to a gene. Germline V gene lookup returns CDR1 SGHDT and CDR2 YYEEEE.

This clonotype was detected many times. V and J are TRBV2 and TRBJ2-3, with D possibly TRBD2 on 6 matching bases. Germline CDR1 SNHLY, CDR2 FYNNEI. CDR3 length equals 15 residues. V was pared by 1 base and J by 7 bases, with 15 bases between. CDR3 sequence: CASSEEGLPTNTQYF. The CDR3 DNA reads as TGTGCCAGCAGTGAAGAGGGACTTCCTACCAATACGCAGTATTTT.

This clonotype was observed many times. The J gene is TRBJ2-3, the V gene TRBV4-2; either TRBD1 or TRBD2 may fit D (5 bases each). V was shortened by 2 bases and J by 11 bases, with 14 bases between the two germline ends. The CDR3 runs to 13 residues. Germline V gene lookup returns CDR1 LGHNA and CDR2 YNFKEQ. CDR3 protein: CASSQPGTPWQYF. The CDR3 DNA follows: TGTGCCAGCAGCCAACCGGGGACCCCTTGGCAGTATTTT.

This clonotype was picked up many times. The V gene is TRBV29-1, the J gene TRBJ2-7; 8 nucleotides match TRBD2. The CDR3 covers 14 residues. Germline CDR1 and CDR2: SQVTM and ANQGSEA. Germline trimming cut 4 bases from V and 3 bases from J; bases unmatched to any gene: 8. The CDR3 sequence: CSVAGTRGIYEQYF. The CDR3 bases are TGCAGCGTTGCTGGGACTAGAGGGATCTACGAGCAGTACTTC.

V is TRBV5-6 and J is TRBJ2-7; D is perhaps TRBD2 (7 bases). Per the germline V gene, CDR1 is SGHDT and CDR2 is YYEEEE. This CDR3 has 15 amino acids. Trimming stripped 4 bases from V and 4 bases from J, with 18 bases between. CDR3 sequence (DNA): TGTGCCAGCAGCCGCCGGAGGGGGGGAAGTTACGAGCAGTACTTC. Translating it yields CASSRRRGGSYEQYF.

This clonotype was seen at least ten times. V gene TRBV12-3 or TRBV12-4 combines with J gene TRBJ1-2; the D gene is possibly TRBD1 (6 bases). Trimming removed 6 bases from V and 1 base from J, with 18 bases in between. CDR3 size: 16 residues. DNA of the CDR3: TGTGCCAGCAGGCCACAGGGAGCAGCTTTTAACTATGGCTACACCTTC. Translation gives CASRPQGAAFNYGYTF.

This clonotype was counted ten times or more. With a much larger clone just one base away, this may be a read error. V is TRBV12-3 or TRBV12-4 and J is TRBJ2-1, with D perhaps TRBD1 or TRBD2 (6 bases each). CDR3 size: 18 residues. The CDR3 here is CARSLALIGRGDYNEQFF. The CDR3 nucleotides read TGTGCCCGCAGTTTAGCGCTAATAGGAAGGGGGGACTACAATGAGCAGTTCTTC.

This clonotype occurred many times. The chain has TRBV12-3 or TRBV12-4 and TRBJ2-2; D remains ambiguous. The CDR3 consists of 11 residues. The V end was cut by 6 bases, the J end by 6 bases, with 5 bases between. This CDR3 reads CASRKPGELFF. In DNA form, the CDR3 reads TGTGCCAGCAGAAAGCCCGGGGAGCTGTTTTTT.

This clonotype was seen repeatedly, ten times or more. The chain uses TRBV29-1 and TRBJ2-3; D is possibly TRBD2 (6 bases). CDR3 length: 13 residues. Germline V gene lookup returns CDR1 SQVTM and CDR2 ANQGSEA. V gave up 7 bases and J gave up 0 bases, with 11 bases separating them. Here the CDR3 reads CSGGLGSTDTQYF. The CDR3 coding sequence is TGCAGCGGGGGACTCGGAAGCACAGATACGCAGTATTTT.